Described below is a single TCR beta chain sequence and its context. Here immunoSEQ multiplex PCR was the method, and the copy in TCRdb shows in-frame clones only, minus some. The profile covers under 90,000 clones, with more than 90% appearing a single time and around 10% taken by the ten largest. The sample belongs to a study of PD-L1 blockade in urothelial cancer. Germline CDR1 SGHKS, CDR2 YYEKEE (reference sequence). This CDR3 contains 13 residues. V was clipped by 2 bases and J by 4 bases, with 7 bases between them. This sequence was found in a man in his 60s with urothelial cancer. The chain joins TRBV5-5 to TRBJ2-4, with D tentatively TRBD1 (5 bases). The material was PBMCs, obtained around atezolizumab (anti-PD-L1) treatment. Written as DNA, the CDR3 is TGTGCCAGCAGCTTTCCAGGGAAAAACATTCAGTACTTC. Amino acids: CASSFPGKNIQYF.